At least ten counts were recorded for the clone carrying this T cell receptor beta chain. Its antigen is as yet unknown. The V gene's germline CDR1 is GTSNPN and CDR2 SVGIG (reference sequence). V lost 5 bases, J lost 0 bases, and 10 bases lay in between. This CDR3 has 13 amino acids. The data were taken from a study of early T cells in non-severe SARS-CoV-2 infection. Turning to the study itself: Bulk RNA isolated from unsorted whole blood underwent sequencing; chains were not paired. Study-level results: Matching with VDJdb favored anti-spike CD8 responses (missing private and CD4 specificities).

Unique molecular identifiers were added to individual cDNA molecules. TCRdb processed the 5' RACE reads anew with MiXCR; each CDR3 protein has one entry. The sample carries around 44,000 distinct CDR3 sequences, approximately 8.1% recorded once. The V call is TRBV30, the J call TRBJ1-1; tentative D call: TRBD1 (6 bases). This receptor was taken from an adult who was a healthcare worker with PCR-confirmed SARS-CoV-2 infection or an uninfected control (not recorded which). Sequences were obtained from whole blood. The chain's CDR3 is CAWSGQMNTEAFF. The CDR3 coding sequence is TGTGCCTGGTCGGGACAAATGAACACTGAAGCTTTCTTT.